These T cell receptor beta chains were read from a single sample in a study of cytomegalovirus exposure and HLA in healthy donors. Produced via immunoSEQ multiplex PCR; TCRdb's table is partial and in-frame only. The sample has hundreds of thousands of clones, around 87% seen once; the top ten hold around 2.6%. The sample taken for sequencing was PBMCs. All receptors come from a man aged 18 to 29 in good health and CMV-seronegative. Each CDR3 is given with its conserved first and last residue.

>TRBJ1-1|TRBV5-1
CASSLAGSANTEAFF
>TRBJ2-3|TRBV10-2
CASSDGGWVAQDTQYF
>TRBJ2-1|TRBV4-3
CASSQASGGVGEQFF
>TRBJ2-3|TRBV9
CASSPSTGTTDTQYF
>TRBJ2-3|TRBV5-1
CASSLGPGRDTDTQYF
>TRBJ2-5|TRBV4-3
CASSQGLAGAEGDQETQYF
>TRBJ1-1|TRBV14
CASSQGSIRNTEAFF
>TRBJ1-6|TRBV9
CASSELREKANNSPLHF
>TRBJ2-7|TRBV5-1
CASSHGGRNEQYF
>TRBJ1-2|TRBV30
CAWMFPQGGYTF
>TRBJ2-2|TRBV11-2
CASSLVRSTGELFF
>TRBJ2-7|TRBV9
CASSVGLAGVEEQYF
>TRBJ1-1|TRBV18
CASSEQGAWSPSVAFF
>TRBJ2-6|TRBV2
CATGPGANVLTF
>TRBJ2-7|TRBV6-5
CASSLPGGGEQYF
>TRBJ1-3|TRBV4-3
CASSQDEENTIYF
>TRBJ2-2|TRBV2
CASNPGFPTGELFF
>TRBJ2-3|TRBV10-2
CASSPTSGWGDTQYF
>TRBJ2-3|TRBV5-4
CASNEGGTGGTDTQYF
>TRBJ2-7|TRBV7-2
CASSLESGLASYEQYF
>TRBJ2-1|TRBV28
CASSLSPTIEQFF
>TRBJ2-7|TRBV27
CASSTQGSSYEQYF
>TRBJ1-5|TRBV5-1
CASSLAGNQPQHF
>TRBJ2-6|TRBV10-3
CAISIGSGANVLTF
>TRBJ1-6|TRBV27
CASSLGQYGKTPLHF
>TRBJ2-2|TRBV7-9
CASRPGLNTGELFF
>TRBJ2-7|TRBV5-6
CASSKLDRDSYEQYF
>TRBJ2-3|TRBV5-1
CASSSAASGDTQYF
>TRBJ2-3|TRBV7-3
CASSLVLAGDTQYF
>TRBJ2-2|TRBV4-3
CASSQVEGAGELFF
>TRBJ1-1|TRBV6-5
CASSAPGLTEAFF
>TRBJ2-2|TRBV13
CASSSTWGVNTGELFF
>TRBJ1-2|TRBV5-4
CASSLETGFLEYTF
>TRBJ2-7|TRBV11-2
CASSLEGRILSYEQYF
>TRBJ1-5|TRBV6-5
CASRPWSGQPQHF
>TRBJ1-6|TRBV9
CASSPTGQGLDNSPLHF
>TRBJ1-4|TRBV6-6
CAAQDRGGEKLFF
>TRBJ1-2|TRBV4-1
CASSQDLAYGYTF
>TRBJ2-1|TRBV28
CASSPVGEVSYNEQFF
>TRBJ2-2|TRBV7-2
CASSSLRSFGTGELFF
>TRBJ2-1|TRBV7-6
CASSSRTGDGNEQFF
>TRBJ2-3|TRBV7-8
CASSLVMWGGLAGEQGTDTQYF
>TRBJ1-1|TRBV2
CASSPTGSPEAFF
>TRBJ2-1|TRBV27
CASSYRPTSGYNEQFF
>TRBJ2-6|TRBV27
CASSLEAGGSVLTF
>TRBJ2-7|TRBV7-2
CASSLVGTSGGARYEQYF
>TRBJ2-2|TRBV7-9
CASSPVAGVLTGELFF
>TRBJ2-3|TRBV2
CASRETILSTDTQYF
>TRBJ1-5|TRBV19
CASSGDRVVYQPQHF
>TRBJ1-2|TRBV11-2
CASRPARTGASGYTF
>TRBJ1-3|TRBV14
CASSQDRTGSSGNTIYF
>TRBJ2-7|TRBV10-1
CASSGTGGWSEQYF
>TRBJ1-6|TRBV2
CASSDGQGFNSPLHF
>TRBJ2-3|TRBV18
CASSLADPSTDTQYF
>TRBJ2-3|TRBV10-2
CATREAASTDTQYF